This T cell receptor beta chain was captured by sequencing in a study of shared clonotypes between healthy human individuals (dated by TCRdb to the early 2020s). At the level of the whole study: A few men and two women, aged 18 to 49 years, made up the cohort. To increase sequencing depth and limit assay-specific biases, TCR repertoire library preparation and sequencing were carried out by different laboratories using diverse techniques. Between about 0.8 and 9 billion PBMCs per donor were obtained by leukapheresis. For each donor, CD4 naive and CD4 memory were each run on three plates, CD8 naive on two plates, and CD8 memory on one plate. Blood TCR repertoires of about 5 healthy adults were deeply sequenced to estimate repertoire size and the extent of clonotype sharing between individuals.

Turning to this clone: The antigen it recognizes is unknown. No clone much larger than this one lies a single base away; base qualities are absent.

Trimming accounts for 1 base at V and 3 bases at J, while the number of junction bases matched to no gene is 7. According to the germline V gene, CDR1 reads SGHAT and CDR2 reads FQNNGV. From cysteine to phenylalanine, the CDR3 is 16 amino acids long. Here the CDR3 DNA is all that survives: 48 bases in frame from base 1. General findings and caveats noted by the study authors: Clonotypes shared by all four sorted-subset donors showed higher generation probabilities than non-shared clonotypes. Because the study included a small number of donors, the genetic and exposure-history diversity represented was limited. Sharing across several donors was observed for about 5% of naive CD4, under 4% of naive CD8, 2.3% of memory CD4, and around 0.4% of memory CD8 clonotypes. Naive subsets generally had larger estimated clonotype richness than memory subsets did. Sampling was restricted to blood, and TCR repertoires in tissues likely differ from the TCR repertoires found in blood. Pairwise subsampling led to the expectation that sequencing depth would affect the degree of clonotype sharing among donors. Incomplete sequencing was indicated by rarefaction of sorted-subset datasets, despite the large sequencing depth.

CD8 naive samples were obtained by positive selection for CCR7 among CD45RO-negative cells, yielding a CD45RA+CCR7+ population from which TemRA cells were excluded. Healthy HIV-negative adults with no recently reported acute infections or vaccinations were included as donors. All donors were Caucasian adults living in Nashville, Tennessee, USA. Blood was collected by leukapheresis, and PBMCs were isolated by Ficoll-Histopaque density gradient centrifugation and then cryopreserved in liquid nitrogen vapor phase. Analytical flow cytometry was used to check the purity and quantity of each magnetically sorted T cell population. Each sorted fraction had its genomic DNA isolated and then quantified by UV absorbance on a Nanodrop 2000c. Using the deep immunoSEQ assay, TCR CDR3 regions were amplified from genomic DNA by multiplex PCR. Genomic DNA extracted from each cell subset was distributed evenly over all wells of several immunoSEQ 96-well plates, and each plate served as one replicate. For sorted subsets, 150 to 200 ng genomic DNA, equal to tens of thousands of T cell genomes, was loaded into each replicate PCR. Purified libraries were quantified with a Qubit 3.0 fluorometer, sized on a Bioanalyzer 2100, and re-quantified with the KAPA Library Quantification kit. Each immunoSEQ 96-well plate was sequenced on its own single-read 150-cycle Illumina NextSeq 550 flow cell. Processing in the source paper ran as follows. Because the immunoSEQ output held only junctional sequences and lacked quality scores, the filtering could not match the filtering applied to full-length reads. Sequences were annotated with PyIR, a Python wrapper for IgBLAST v1.9, and V/J genes and CDR3 were assigned using IMGT germline references. Reads were filtered out if the reads had weak V/J assignments (E-value above 1e-6), no CDR3, stop codons, out-of-frame junctions, or ambiguous translated residues. V3J clonotypes were defined as sequences sharing the same inferred V gene, J gene, and CDR3 amino acid sequence. Percentage overlap between repertoires was computed as shared unique clonotypes divided by the size of the smaller repertoire. RTK rarefaction, the Chao1 estimator, and Recon v2.1 estimates of unobserved clonotypes were used to assess repertoire richness. For all TCRbeta clonotypes obtained by the gDNA method from a handful of donors, generation probabilities were computed with OLGA. The immuneACCESS repertoire file appears here via TCRdb, limited to in-frame rearrangements. These files lack a portion of the clones; in checked studies, under half of the deficit traces to unresolved V genes, and the cause of the others is not known. Clone size and the V and J calls come from that table; the DNA yielded D and trimming. This sample comprises about 1.9 million clones, just under 95% of them detected only once. The ten largest clones take up roughly 1.7% of the sample.

The source of this sequence is a young man in good health. Some clones in this sample may be carry-over from other donors' samples. Here the chain combines TRBV11-2 and TRBJ1-2; TRBD1 aligns with 8 central bases. What was sequenced was naive CD8+ T cells from PBMCs. The meaning of the sample's cell subset or site label: CD45RA+CCR7+. The sequence in DNA is TGTGCCAGCAGCTTAGTGACAACAGGGGGATACTATGGCTACACCTTC. Its product reads: CASSLVTTGGYYGYTF. When the CDR3 is completed using the reference TRBV11-2 and TRBJ1-2 genes on either side, the full variable domain is EAGVAQSPRYKIIEKRQSVAFWCNPISGHATLYWYQQILGQGPKLLIQFQNNGVVDDSQLPKDRFSAERLKGVDSTLKIQPAKLEDSAVYLCASSLVTTGGYYGYTFGSGTRLTVV.